This passage covers 23 T cell receptor beta chains from one sample sequenced in a study of a mutant IDH1 vaccine in newly diagnosed glioma. Their cognate antigens are unknown. Time point denoted: week 47, end of study. Doses consisted of 300 ug of mutant IDH1 20-mer peptide each, paired with topical imiquimod. Sequencing used immunoSEQ multiplex PCR; TCRdb keeps in-frame clones, though not all of them. The sample consists of about 83,000 clones, 70% to 90% of them appearing once. The source material was PBMCs, sampled from a glioma patient whose treatment included an IDH1 peptide vaccine. The receptors were sampled from a middle-aged man with glioma.

The rearrangement uses TRBV29-1 and TRBJ2-5, with a tentative D call TRBD2 (7 bases). The J call may be in error: the DNA end matches TRBJ2-7 better. The germline V gene encodes CDR1 SQVTM and CDR2 ANQGSEA. The CDR3 is 12 residues long. Here the CDR3 DNA reads TGCAGCGTTGAGAGGGGGGGCTACGAGCAGTACTTC. It encodes CSVERGGYEQYF.

V and J are TRBV18 and TRBJ2-5; no definite D call. Per germline, CDR1 KGHSH and CDR2 LQKENI. The ends were cut back, 0 bases at V and 1 base at J, with 6 bases in the middle. The CDR3 totals 14 residues. CDR3 in DNA: TGTGCCAGCTCACCACCGAACAGCCAAGAGACCCAGTACTTC. Its translation is CASSPPNSQETQYF.

This clone has a handful of counts. The V gene is TRBV5-1, the J gene TRBJ2-7; 7 bases are a match to TRBD1. Germline loops: CDR1 SGHRS, CDR2 YFSETQ. The CDR3 runs to 15 residues. V lost 5 bases to trimming and J lost 4 bases; unmatched junction nucleotides: 12. In nucleotides, the CDR3 is TGCGCCAGCAGTTCAGGACAGGTAGGGATGTACGAGCAGTACTTC. Protein sequence: CASSSGQVGMYEQYF.

V is TRBV27 and J is TRBJ2-6; a possible D gene is TRBD2 (6 bases). This CDR3 is 16 amino acids long. V shed 5 bases and J shed 0 bases, with 11 bases lying between them. Germline V gene lookup returns CDR1 MNHEY and CDR2 SMNVEV (reference sequence). The CDR3 nucleotides read TGTGCCAGCAGTGTGGCGGGACGCTCTGGGGCCAACGTCCTGACTTTC. Its protein product is CASSVAGRSGANVLTF.

The chain is built from TRBV19 and TRBJ2-6; 8 nucleotides line up with TRBD2. This CDR3 contains 18 residues. V dropped 9 bases and J dropped 0; count of bases not matched to a gene: 13. Germline values: CDR1 LNHDA, CDR2 SQIVND (reference sequence). For the CDR3, the DNA is TGTGCCAGCACCCCGGGGGGGGTGGGCTTCTCTGGGGCCAACGTCCTGACTTTC. Translating it yields CASTPGGVGFSGANVLTF.

In its sample, this clone was seen once. This chain links TRBV2 with TRBJ1-4; 7 bases agree with TRBD1. J was trimmed by 5 bases and V by 4 bases; bases with no gene match: 7. This CDR3 contains 15 residues. The V gene's germline CDR1 is SNHLY and CDR2 FYNNEI. The CDR3 DNA reads TGTGCCAGCAGTGCCCTTAACAGGGGCAATGAAAAACTGTTTTTT. Translating it yields CASSALNRGNEKLFF. Using reference TRBV2 and TRBJ1-4 for the parts outside the CDR3, the full variable domain is EPEVTQTPSHQVTQMGQEVILRCVPISNHLYFYWYRQILGQKVEFLVSFYNNEISEKSEIFDDQFSVERPDGSNFTLKIRSTKLEDSAMYFCASSALNRGNEKLFFGSGTQLSVL.

This sequence joins TRBV7-2 and TRBJ1-2, with D possibly matching TRBD1 (5 bases). This CDR3 comprises 14 residues. CDR1 is SGHTA, CDR2 FQGNSA, per germline. V was shortened by 6 bases and J by 3 bases, with 14 bases between the two germline ends. The CDR3 nucleotides read TGTGCCAGCAGTGCCGGTCCACAGGACTATGGCTACACCTTC. Its translation is CASSAGPQDYGYTF.

This chain joins TRBV9 and TRBJ1-1; unclear D gene. Germline assignment: CDR1 SGDLS and CDR2 YYNGEE. Trimming left V 4 bases short and J 8 bases short, with 21 bases between. The CDR3 is made up of 15 amino acids. This chain's CDR3 is CASSPLGRPTMEAFF. In DNA form, the CDR3 reads TGTGCCAGCAGCCCGCTTGGGAGGCCGACGATGGAAGCTTTCTTT.

This clone was seen once. The chain combines TRBV5-4 with TRBJ1-4; D is possibly TRBD1 (5 bases). Looked up from germline, CDR1 is SGHNT and CDR2 is YYREEE (reference sequence). The CDR3 runs 14 residues. Trimming stripped 2 bases from V and 4 bases from J, with 9 bases between. The chain's CDR3 is CASSFLGGNEKLFF. DNA of the CDR3: TGTGCCAGCAGCTTTTTGGGGGGTAATGAAAAACTGTTTTTT.

The V gene is TRBV11-2, the J gene TRBJ2-5, with a tentative D call TRBD1 (6 bases). The CDR3 length is 13 residues. Trimming took 8 bases from V and 5 from J, leaving 15 bases between them. Germline lookup yields CDR1 SGHAT and CDR2 FQNNGV. CDR3 nucleotides: TGTGCCAGCCGTGGGGGCGTCAGGGAGACCCAGTACTTC. It translates to CASRGGVRETQYF.

The V call is TRBV6-1, the J call TRBJ1-1, with a weak D call TRBD1 (6 bases). Germline assignment: CDR1 MNHNS and CDR2 SASEGT. The CDR3 spans 13 residues. The germline V and J ends were trimmed by 7 bases and 5 bases, with 14 bases remaining between them. The CDR3: CASKEGGGTEAFF. The CDR3 bases are TGTGCCAGCAAGGAGGGGGGGGGTACTGAAGCTTTCTTT.

The chain is built from TRBV6-5 and TRBJ2-1, with D perhaps matching TRBD2 (6 bases). The germline CDR1 and CDR2 sequences are MNHEY and SVGAGI. Trimming removed 4 bases at V and 0 bases at J, with 13 bases between. The length of the CDR3 is 16 residues. The CDR3 protein is CASSSTGRGSYNEQFF. DNA for the CDR3: TGTGCCAGCAGTTCCACCGGGCGGGGCTCCTACAATGAGCAGTTCTTC.

This chain connects TRBV4-3 to TRBJ2-7; the D is unclear. V dropped 2 bases and J dropped 0 bases, with 11 bases sitting between them. The CDR3 is made up of 15 amino acids. Germline assignment: CDR1 LGHNA and CDR2 YSLEER. Here the CDR3 DNA reads TGCGCCAGCAGCCAACTGACGGCCAGCTCCTACGAGCAGTACTTC. Its protein product is CASSQLTASSYEQYF.

The V gene is TRBV27, the J gene TRBJ2-3, with no clear D. The CDR3 extends over 13 amino acids. Germline V gene sequence: CDR1 MNHEY, CDR2 SMNVEV (reference sequence). The ends were cut back, 2 bases at V and 3 bases at J, with 6 bases in the middle. CDR3 sequence reads: CASSLHRTDTQYF. In nucleotides, the CDR3 is TGTGCCAGCAGTTTACATCGGACAGATACGCAGTATTTT.

V usage is TRBV27 and J usage is TRBJ2-4; unclear D gene. This CDR3 is built from 9 residues. Germline CDR1 reads MNHEY; CDR2 reads SMNVEV (reference sequence). V gave up 5 bases and J gave up 15 bases, with 8 bases separating them. CDR3 sequence: CASSPPGYF. CDR3 bases: TGTGCCAGCAGTCCCCCGGGGTACTTC.

The chain couples TRBV2 to TRBJ2-1; D assignment may be TRBD1 or TRBD2 (5 bases each). The CDR3 runs to 14 residues. Germline V lookup: CDR1 SNHLY, CDR2 FYNNEI. The V end was cut by 6 bases, the J end by 1 base, with 10 bases between. CDR3 loop: CASRGVRSYNEQFF. The CDR3 DNA reads TGTGCCAGCAGGGGGGTGCGGTCCTACAATGAGCAGTTCTTC.

V usage is TRBV30 and J usage is TRBJ1-5; tentatively, D is TRBD1 (6 bases). CDR1 is GTSNPN and CDR2 is SVGIG in the germline V gene (reference sequence). The germline V and J ends were trimmed by 5 bases and 3 bases, with 11 bases remaining between them. The CDR3 is 13 amino acids. The CDR3 protein is CAWEQGYNQPQHF. DNA of the CDR3: TGTGCCTGGGAACAGGGATACAATCAGCCCCAGCATTTT. Combining the CDR3 with reference TRBV30 and TRBJ1-5 gives the whole variable domain SQTIHQWPATLVQPVGSPLSLECTVEGTSNPNLYWYRQAAGRGLQLLFYSVGIGQISSEVPQNLSASRPQDRQFILSSKKLLLSDSGFYLCAWEQGYNQPQHFGDGTRLSIL.

The rearrangement links TRBV7-2 to TRBJ2-7; a possible D gene is TRBD1 (5 bases). The CDR3 is 15 residues long. V lost 1 base and J 0 bases, leaving 10 bases between the germline ends. Germline V gives CDR1 SGHTA, CDR2 FQGNSA. CDR3 sequence: CASSLEQGFSYEQYF. The CDR3 nucleotides are TGTGCCAGCAGCTTAGAGCAGGGCTTCTCCTACGAGCAGTACTTC.

This chain joins TRBV9 and TRBJ1-1; a weak D match, TRBD1 (5 bases). With 0 bases removed from V and 8 bases from J, the gap between germline ends came to 17 bases. This CDR3 has 15 amino acids. Per germline, CDR1 SGDLS and CDR2 YYNGEE. The CDR3 DNA reads TGTGCCAGCAGCGTAGATCCAGAGGACAAAAGAGAAGCTTTCTTT. Translating it yields CASSVDPEDKREAFF.

This clone was picked up a small number of times. At one end the junction does not follow the germline gene, possibly because of a read error. The CDR3, as DNA: TGTGCCAGCAGCTTAGGCTGGAGGAGGGATCATCCCCAGCATTTT. Protein sequence: CASSLGWRRDHPQHF. The chain carries TRBV7-2 and TRBJ1-5, with D unclear. CDR1 and CDR2 from the germline V gene are SGHTA and FQGNSA. The CDR3 consists of 15 residues.

The chain has TRBV6-5 and TRBJ2-7; 8 nucleotides agree with TRBD1. There are 15 residues in the CDR3. CDR1 and CDR2 from the germline V gene are MNHEY and SVGAGI. V lost 6 bases, J lost 4 bases, and 11 bases stayed unmatched. CDR3 loop: CASSPNRQGMYEQYF. CDR3 bases: TGTGCCAGCAGCCCGAACAGACAGGGGATGTACGAGCAGTACTTC.

V is TRBV29-1 and J is TRBJ2-1; 10 nucleotides agree with TRBD1. CDR3 length equals 15 residues. From germline, CDR1 is SQVTM and CDR2 ANQGSEA. Unmatched junction bases numbered 6, after V lost 6 bases and J lost 1 base. The CDR3 coding sequence is TGCAGCGTCGAGGGGGACAGGGGTTCCTACAATGAGCAGTTCTTC. Encoded protein: CSVEGDRGSYNEQFF.

The V call is TRBV5-1, the J call TRBJ1-6; 9 bases fit TRBD1. The V gene's germline CDR1 is SGHRS and CDR2 YFSETQ. CDR3 length equals 16 residues. Germline trimming cut 0 bases from V and 7 bases from J; bases unmatched to any gene: 5. This CDR3 reads CASSLGGQGTNSPLHF. CDR3 DNA: TGCGCCAGCAGCTTGGGGGGACAGGGAACGAATTCACCCCTCCACTTT.